Shown below are 3 T cell receptor beta chains from a single sample sequenced in a study of blood T cell repertoires in COVID-19. Sequencing was performed with immunoSEQ multiplex PCR; in TCRdb, only in-frame clones are kept and a portion is missing. The sample lists 70,000 to 90,000 clones; about 82% were seen once. The sequenced sample consisted of peripheral blood. The receptors were gathered from a man in his fifties or sixties with active COVID-19.

The rearrangement links TRBV14 to TRBJ2-1; 14 bases fit TRBD2. CDR3 length equals 13 residues. The V and J ends lost 0 bases and 15 bases, in that order; junction bases with no gene match: 1. Germline-derived CDR1 and CDR2 are SGHDN and FVKESK. This CDR3 is CASSQDGLAGGFF. CDR3 DNA sequence: TGTGCCAGCAGCCAAGATGGACTAGCGGGAGGGTTCTTC.

The rearrangement uses TRBV3-1 (or the pseudogene TRBV3-2) and TRBJ2-1, with TRBD1 matching over 7 bases. Trimming removed 5 bases from V and 8 bases from J; junction bases left unmatched: 6. Germline CDR1 and CDR2: LGHDT and YNNKEL (reference sequence). CDR3 length equals 13 residues. CDR3 in amino acids: CASSANRGHEQFF. CDR3 sequence (DNA): TGTGCCAGCAGCGCGAACAGGGGCCATGAGCAGTTCTTC.

The rearrangement joins TRBV19 to TRBJ2-7; maybe TRBD2 (5 bases). Trimming took off 6 bases at V and 3 bases at J, with 15 bases between the two ends. The CDR3 totals 14 residues. The germline gives CDR1 LNHDA, CDR2 SQIVND (reference sequence). CDR3 in DNA: TGTGCCAGTAGATCCCCGGGAAGTTTCTACGAGCAGTACTTC. Its protein product is CASRSPGSFYEQYF.